A selection of T cell receptor beta chains follows, all from one sample in a study of T cell clonotyping in hematopoietic cell transplantation. Assay: immunoSEQ multiplex PCR; the TCRdb copy retains only in-frame clones and omits some. This repertoire shows over 25,000 clones, around 80% found once; its top ten account for around 6.5%. The sequencing here drew on peripheral blood mononuclear cells, taken before stem cell transplant. The source is a woman aged 25 to 39 with chronic myeloid leukemia. Some clones in this sample may be carry-over from other donors' samples. CDR3s include the opening cysteine and the closing phenylalanine or tryptophan. A D gene is named only where the DNA matches it firmly.

V	J	D	DNA	CDR3
TRBV30	TRBJ1-1	.	TGTGCCTGGAGTCGGGAATCTGAAGCTTTCTTT	CAWSRESEAFF
TRBV19	TRBJ1-5	.	TGTGCCAGTAGCCGGCCCGGGACCATAAGGGATCAGCCCCAGCATTTT	CASSRPGTIRDQPQHF
TRBV10-3	TRBJ2-4	.	TGTGCCATCAGTGATTCCCGTTTTGAAGACATTCAGTACTTC	CAISDSRFEDIQYF
TRBV4-1	TRBJ1-4	.	TGCGCCAGCAGCCGGATGAACATTGCAACTAATGAAAAACTGTTTTTT	CASSRMNIATNEKLFF
TRBV30	TRBJ1-6	.	TGTGCCTGGGCGAGGGGGTACAATTCACCCCTCCACTTT	CAWARGYNSPLHF
TRBV7-2	TRBJ2-5	.	TGTGCCAGCAGCACACGACGGACAGTGGACCAGTACTTC	CASSTRRTVDQYF
TRBV6-4	TRBJ1-1	.	TGTGCCAGCAGTGAATGGGGGGGCACTGAAGCTTTCTTT	CASSEWGGTEAFF
TRBV30	TRBJ1-2	.	TGTGCCTGGAGTGTTGGAGGGGAAGACTATGGCTACACCTTC	CAWSVGGEDYGYTF
TRBV9	TRBJ1-2	.	TGTGCCAGCAGCGTAGAGAACAGAATCCACTATGGCTACACCTTC	CASSVENRIHYGYTF
TRBV27	TRBJ1-2	.	TGTGCCAGCAGTGTAGACAGGACAGTCTATGGCTACACCTTC	CASSVDRTVYGYTF